The next 26 T cell receptor beta chains were all read from a single sample in a study of OX40 agonist ivuxolimab in advanced cancers. Profiling relied on immunoSEQ multiplex PCR, and the TCRdb table lists in-frame clones only, not all of them. The table includes about 86,000 clones, under 95% detected once. The specimen was CD4+ or CD8+ T cells sorted from blood, collected in a trial of the OX40 agonist ivuxolimab. The source is an adult with an advanced solid tumor such as melanoma, head and neck, liver or kidney cancer.

This chain uses TRBV5-1 with TRBJ2-1; the D gene is possibly TRBD2 (6 bases). Trimming shortened V by 0 bases and J by 4 bases, and 8 bases separated the two germline ends. The CDR3 has 14 amino acids. CDR1 is SGHRS and CDR2 is YFSETQ in the germline V gene. The CDR3 DNA reads as TGCGCCAGCAGCTTGGTAGCGGATTACAATGAGCAGTTCTTC. Its translation is CASSLVADYNEQFF.

The CDR3 region is CASSKGGSGRDTQYF. The DNA for the CDR3 is TGTGCCAGCAGCAAAGGGGGTTCAGGGCGAGATACGCAGTATTTT. The gene calls are TRBV21-1 and TRBJ2-3; whether TRBD1, the table's D call, matches the DNA was not checked. TRBV21-1 is annotated as a pseudogene. The CDR3 sequence is 15 residues long.

CDR3 nucleotides: TGCAGCGTCGAGCTGGACTCTTACGAGCAGTACTTC. It is translated as CSVELDSYEQYF. The chain uses TRBV29-1 and TRBJ2-7; possibly TRBD2 for D (5 bases). The CDR3 runs 12 residues. V shed 6 bases and J shed 4 bases, with 13 bases lying between them. CDR1 and CDR2 from the germline V gene are SQVTM and ANQGSEA.

This clone was detected a few times. V usage is TRBV19 and J usage is TRBJ2-7, with 9 bases fitting TRBD1. The trim removed 3 bases at V and 4 bases at J, leaving 4 bases unmatched. The CDR3 sequence is 14 residues long. CDR1 LNHDA and CDR2 SQIVND come from the germline V gene (reference sequence). CDR3 in DNA: TGTGCCAGTAGTATGTGGGACAGGGTATACGAGCAGTACTTC. The encoded protein is CASSMWDRVYEQYF.

V gene TRBV5-5 combines with J gene TRBJ2-2, with TRBD1 identical over 10 bases. Germline V gene data show CDR1 as SGHKS and CDR2 as YYEKEE (reference sequence). The CDR3 consists of 15 residues. Trimming at V came to 5 bases and at J to 3 bases, leaving 4 bases not matched to a gene. The CDR3 nucleotides are TGTGCCAGCAGTCCGGGACAGGGGTACACCGGGGAGCTGTTTTTT. Its protein is CASSPGQGYTGELFF.

V usage is TRBV18 and J usage is TRBJ1-4, with D possibly TRBD1 on 6 matching bases. CDR1 and CDR2 (germline): KGHSH, LQKENI. Between the trimmed V and J ends, which lost 1 base and 0 bases, there was a span of 15 bases. The CDR3 length is 18 residues. In nucleotides, the CDR3 is TGTGCCAGCTCACCACGCCGACAGGTGCCGGCAACTAATGAAAAACTGTTTTTT. This codes for CASSPRRQVPATNEKLFF.

This CDR3 reads CASSYRGGLNTEAFF. CDR3 coding DNA: TGTGCCAGCAGTTACCGTGGGGGTTTGAACACTGAAGCTTTCTTT. The gene calls are TRBV6-5 and TRBJ1-1; D is perhaps TRBD1 (5 bases). Trimming left V 2 bases short and J 0 bases short, with 10 bases between. CDR1 is MNHEY and CDR2 is SVGAGI in the germline V gene. This CDR3 is 15 amino acids long.

This chain uses TRBV4-1 with TRBJ2-5; D is uncertain. This CDR3 has 11 amino acids. CDR1 MGHRA and CDR2 YSYEKL come from the germline V gene. V was clipped by 8 bases and J by 4 bases, with 8 bases between them. The CDR3 coding sequence is TGCGCCAGCTCATTTGCAGAGACCCAGTACTTC. This gives the protein CASSFAETQYF.

The gene calls are TRBV11-2 and TRBJ2-7; 10 nucleotides line up with TRBD2. The CDR3 loop spans 16 amino acids. V dropped 5 bases and J dropped 1; count of bases not matched to a gene: 8. Germline V gives CDR1 SGHAT, CDR2 FQNNGV. CDR3 nucleotides: TGTGCCAGCAGCGACCCCGAGACTAGCGGGTCCTACGAGCAGTACTTC. Its translation: CASSDPETSGSYEQYF. Looking up the rest from reference TRBV11-2 and TRBJ2-7 gives the full variable domain: EAGVAQSPRYKIIEKRQSVAFWCNPISGHATLYWYQQILGQGPKLLIQFQNNGVVDDSQLPKDRFSAERLKGVDSTLKIQPAKLEDSAVYLCASSDPETSGSYEQYFGPGTRLTVT.

The rearrangement joins TRBV4-1 to TRBJ2-7, with D hard to call. V lost 1 base and J 5 bases, leaving 12 bases between the germline ends. Germline CDR1 MGHRA, CDR2 YSYEKL. The CDR3 has 14 residues. CDR3 region: CASSQVWQSNEQYF. The CDR3 coding sequence is TGCGCCAGCAGCCAAGTATGGCAGTCTAACGAGCAGTACTTC.

This clone showed up just once. The gene calls are TRBV28 and TRBJ1-2; D is perhaps TRBD1 (6 bases). There are 15 residues in the CDR3. Per the germline V gene, CDR1 is MDHEN and CDR2 is SYDVKM. With 1 base removed from V and 6 bases from J, the gap between germline ends came to 15 bases. The DNA of the CDR3 is TGTGCCAGCAGTTTATACCGTGGGGGGCGGAATGGCTACACCTTC. This codes for CASSLYRGGRNGYTF.

This clone has a handful of counts. CDR3 coding DNA: TGTGCCATCAGTGGAGCGGGAGAAAACGAGCAGTACTTC. It translates to CAISGAGENEQYF. This chain joins TRBV10-3 and TRBJ2-7, with 8 bases that match TRBD2. CDR1 ENHRY and CDR2 SYGVKD come from the germline V gene. V dropped 4 bases and J dropped 5; count of bases not matched to a gene: 4. This CDR3 spans 13 amino acids.

This chain connects TRBV11-1 to TRBJ2-7, with D possibly TRBD1 on 6 matching bases. Germline lookup yields CDR1 SGHAT and CDR2 FQDESV (reference sequence). The CDR3 length is 15 residues. V lost 5 bases, J lost 4 bases, and 18 bases lay in between. The DNA of the CDR3 is TGTGCCAGCAGCCCCAGGCAGGGGCCAAATTACGAGCAGTACTTC. Translating it yields CASSPRQGPNYEQYF. The variable domain in full, completed from reference TRBV11-1 and TRBJ2-7, reads EAEVAQSPRYKITEKSQAVAFWCDPISGHATLYWYRQILGQGPELLVQFQDESVVDDSQLPKDRFSAERLKGVDSTLKIQPAELGDSAMYLCASSPRQGPNYEQYFGPGTRLTVT.

The chain carries TRBV7-9 and TRBJ1-1; no definite D call. CDR1 and CDR2 (germline): SEHNR, FQNEAQ (reference sequence). The V end was cut by 5 bases, the J end by 1 base, with 8 bases between. The CDR3 is 13 residues long. CDR3 DNA: TGTGCCAGCAGCCCTTCACCGAACACTGAAGCTTTCTTT. Its translation: CASSPSPNTEAFF.

The chain combines TRBV30 with TRBJ2-7; D gene uncertain. CDR1 and CDR2 (germline): GTSNPN, SVGIG (reference sequence). This CDR3 spans 13 amino acids. The ends were cut back, 2 bases at V and 6 bases at J, with 14 bases in the middle. For the CDR3, the DNA is TGTGCCTGGAGTCCAACCCCAGTGGGCGAGCAGTACTTC. It is translated as CAWSPTPVGEQYF.

The V and J genes are TRBV30 and TRBJ2-1; no reliable D call. Germline-derived CDR1 and CDR2 are GTSNPN and SVGIG (reference sequence). The CDR3 has 11 amino acids. Trimming stripped 2 bases from V and 9 bases from J, with 8 bases between. The CDR3 sequence is CAWSPVVEQFF. The CDR3 coding sequence is TGTGCCTGGAGTCCAGTAGTTGAGCAGTTCTTC.

This clone has a handful of counts. This chain links TRBV27 with TRBJ2-3, with 12 nucleotides matching TRBD2. The CDR3 spans 15 residues. Unmatched junction bases numbered 2, after V lost 4 bases and J lost 3 bases. Germline V gene lookup returns CDR1 MNHEY and CDR2 SMNVEV (reference sequence). The CDR3 here is CASSSLAGGTDTQYF. DNA for the CDR3: TGTGCCAGCAGTTCCCTAGCGGGAGGGACAGATACGCAGTATTTT.

The chain links TRBV6-6 to TRBJ2-7; possibly TRBD2 for D (6 bases). Germline V lookup: CDR1 MNHNY, CDR2 SVGAGI (reference sequence). The V and J ends lost 2 bases and 4 bases respectively, with 12 bases between them. The CDR3 consists of 14 residues. CDR3 loop: CASSYLNGLYEQYF. The CDR3 bases are TGTGCCAGCAGTTACCTCAATGGACTATACGAGCAGTACTTC.

This clone was detected only once. The genes are TRBV7-3 and TRBJ2-1; 7 bases map to TRBD2. Germline values: CDR1 SGHTA, CDR2 FQGTGA. The CDR3 totals 18 residues. The ends lost 5 bases at V and 7 bases at J; junction bases unmatched: 20. The CDR3 loop is CASSPSRVSRESWNEQFF. CDR3 coding DNA: TGTGCCAGCAGCCCCTCGCGGGTATCGCGGGAGTCTTGGAATGAGCAGTTCTTC.

This sequence joins TRBV7-8 and TRBJ2-3; 11 bases line up with TRBD2. With V trimmed by 0 bases and J by 2 bases, 1 base remained unmatched. Germline CDR1 reads SGHVS; CDR2 reads FQNEAQ. The CDR3 runs to 16 residues. CDR3 DNA sequence: TGTGCCAGCAGCTTAGCACTAGCGGGAGCCACAGATACGCAGTATTTT. This gives the protein CASSLALAGATDTQYF.

The chain links TRBV21-1 to TRBJ1-1; the table's D gene call, TRBD1, was not cross checked with the DNA. TRBV21-1 is a documented pseudogene. This CDR3 spans 15 amino acids. CDR3 in DNA: TGTGCCAGGGGTCCGCGAGAAGGGGAGAACACTGAAGCTTTCTTT. This sequence encodes CARGPREGENTEAFF.

The chain is built from TRBV10-2 and TRBJ1-1, with D unresolved. Trimming shortened V by 8 bases and J by 5 bases, and 15 bases separated the two germline ends. The CDR3 loop spans 13 amino acids. The germline CDR1 and CDR2 sequences are WSHSY and SAAADI. CDR3 DNA: TGCGCCAGCCTAGAGGTGGGAGGAACTGAAGCTTTCTTT. Its translation: CASLEVGGTEAFF.

This clone was picked up one time. The rearrangement joins TRBV5-1 to TRBJ2-3, with TRBD1 matching over 7 bases. The CDR3 extends over 15 amino acids. Germline assignment: CDR1 SGHRS and CDR2 YFSETQ. Trimming removed 0 bases from V and 5 bases from J; junction bases left unmatched: 6. The CDR3 is CASSLVQGVRDTQYF. CDR3 DNA sequence: TGCGCCAGCAGCTTGGTTCAGGGGGTCAGAGATACGCAGTATTTT. Full variable domain (outside the CDR3, taken from reference TRBV5-1 and TRBJ2-3): KAGVTQTPRYLIKTRGQQVTLSCSPISGHRSVSWYQQTPGQGLQFLFEYFSETQRNKGNFPGRFSGRQFSNSRSEMNVSTLELGDSALYLCASSLVQGVRDTQYFGPGTRLTVL.

V gene TRBV6-6 combines with J gene TRBJ2-5; TRBD2 aligns across 7 bases. V dropped 2 bases and J dropped 4; count of bases not matched to a gene: 10. CDR3 length: 16 amino acids. Germline V gene data show CDR1 as MNHNY and CDR2 as SVGAGI (reference sequence). CDR3: CASSYNNGGRLETQYF. The CDR3 nucleotides are TGTGCCAGCAGTTACAATAATGGCGGGAGATTAGAGACCCAGTACTTC.

The CDR3 nucleotides are TGTGCCAGCAGCCCCCCGGACAGGGTCCACGAGCAGTACTTC. This gives the protein CASSPPDRVHEQYF. V and J are TRBV7-9 and TRBJ2-7; 8 bases align to TRBD1. The germline V gene encodes CDR1 SEHNR and CDR2 FQNEAQ (reference sequence). J was trimmed by 5 bases and V by 5 bases; bases with no gene match: 8. This CDR3 region has 14 residues.

The chain has TRBV6-5 and TRBJ2-7; D remains ambiguous. CDR1 is MNHEY, CDR2 SVGAGI, per germline. The CDR3 totals 15 residues. Deletions cut 0 bases from V and 5 bases from J, with 14 bases between. The chain's CDR3 is CASSYSDSRSHEQYF. DNA of the CDR3: TGTGCCAGCAGTTACTCTGACTCCAGATCGCACGAGCAGTACTTC.